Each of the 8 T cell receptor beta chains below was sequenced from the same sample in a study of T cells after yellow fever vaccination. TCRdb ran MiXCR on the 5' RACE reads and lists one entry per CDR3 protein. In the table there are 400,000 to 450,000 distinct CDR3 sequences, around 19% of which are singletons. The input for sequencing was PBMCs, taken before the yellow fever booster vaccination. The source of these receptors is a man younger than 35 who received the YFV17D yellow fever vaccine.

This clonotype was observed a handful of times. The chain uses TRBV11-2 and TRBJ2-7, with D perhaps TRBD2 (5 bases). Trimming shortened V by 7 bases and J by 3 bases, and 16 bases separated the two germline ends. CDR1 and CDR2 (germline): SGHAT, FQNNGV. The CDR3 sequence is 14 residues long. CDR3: CASTRERSRYEQYF. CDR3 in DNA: TGTGCCAGCACCCGGGAACGGTCCCGCTACGAGCAGTACTTC.

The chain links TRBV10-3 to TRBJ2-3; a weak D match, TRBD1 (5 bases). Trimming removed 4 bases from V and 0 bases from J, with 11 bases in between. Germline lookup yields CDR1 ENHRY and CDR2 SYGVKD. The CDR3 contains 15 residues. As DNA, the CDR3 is TGTGCCATCAGTGCGACAGCTTCTAGCACAGATACGCAGTATTTT. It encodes CAISATASSTDTQYF.

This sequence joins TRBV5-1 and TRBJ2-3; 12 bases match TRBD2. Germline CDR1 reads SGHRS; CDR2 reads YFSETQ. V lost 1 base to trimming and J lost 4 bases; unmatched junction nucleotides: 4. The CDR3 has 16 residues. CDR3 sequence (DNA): TGCGCCAGCAGCTTGCAGACTAGCGGGGGCTCAGATACGCAGTATTTT. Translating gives CASSLQTSGGSDTQYF.

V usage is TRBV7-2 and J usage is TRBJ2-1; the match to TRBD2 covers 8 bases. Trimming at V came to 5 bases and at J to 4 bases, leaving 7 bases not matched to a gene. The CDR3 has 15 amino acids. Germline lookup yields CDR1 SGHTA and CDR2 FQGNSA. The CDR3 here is CASSRDSGAYNEQFF. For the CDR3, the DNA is TGTGCCAGCAGCCGGGATAGCGGGGCGTACAATGAGCAGTTCTTC.

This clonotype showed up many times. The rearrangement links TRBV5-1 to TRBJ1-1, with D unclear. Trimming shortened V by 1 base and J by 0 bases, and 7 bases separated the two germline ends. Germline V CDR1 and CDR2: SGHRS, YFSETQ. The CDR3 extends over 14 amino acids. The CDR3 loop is CASSLLPMNTEAFF. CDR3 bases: TGCGCCAGCAGCTTGCTCCCAATGAACACTGAAGCTTTCTTT.

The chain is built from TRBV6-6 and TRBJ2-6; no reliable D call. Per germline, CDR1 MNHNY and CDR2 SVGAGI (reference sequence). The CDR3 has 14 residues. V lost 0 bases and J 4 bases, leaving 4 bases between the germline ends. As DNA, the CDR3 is TGTGCCAGCAGTTACTCGGTCGGGGCCAACGTCCTGACTTTC. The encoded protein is CASSYSVGANVLTF.

Written as DNA, the CDR3 is TGTGCCAGCAGCGTGGACCGCCCATCCTACGAGCAGTACGTC. This gives the protein CASSVDRPSYEQYV. The V call is TRBV21-1, the J call TRBJ2-7; TRBD1 was called by the table and not checked on the DNA. TRBV21-1 is a recognized pseudogene. This CDR3 is 14 amino acids long.

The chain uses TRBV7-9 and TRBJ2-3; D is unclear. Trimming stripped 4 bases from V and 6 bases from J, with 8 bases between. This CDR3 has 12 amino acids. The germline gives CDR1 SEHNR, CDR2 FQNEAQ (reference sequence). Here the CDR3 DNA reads TGTGCCAGCAGCTCTCTCCTCGATACGCAGTATTTT. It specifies CASSSLLDTQYF.